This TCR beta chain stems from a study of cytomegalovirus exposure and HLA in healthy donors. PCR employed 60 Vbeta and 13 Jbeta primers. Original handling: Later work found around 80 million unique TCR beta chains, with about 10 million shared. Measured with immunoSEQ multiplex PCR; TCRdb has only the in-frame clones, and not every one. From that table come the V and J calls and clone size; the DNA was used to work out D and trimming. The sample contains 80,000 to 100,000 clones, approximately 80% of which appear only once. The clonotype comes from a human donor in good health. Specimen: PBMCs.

The CDR3 loop reads CASSQGWPPGYEQYF. The CDR3 region has the DNA TGCGCCAGCAGCCAAGGTTGGCCACCGGGCTACGAGCAGTACTTC. The chain joins TRBV4-1 to TRBJ2-7; D is undetermined. Per the germline V gene, CDR1 is MGHRA and CDR2 is YSYEKL. V lost 1 base, J lost 3 bases, and 13 bases lay in between. This CDR3 is 15 amino acids long.